This TCR beta chain was captured in a study of blood T cell repertoires in COVID-19. At the level of the study: Collection of acute and convalescent COVID-19 samples took place in the United States, Italy and Spain.

This clone was picked up one time. Germline V gene lookup returns CDR1 KGHDR and CDR2 SFDVKD. There are 16 residues in the CDR3. V lost 4 bases to trimming and J lost 7 bases; unmatched junction nucleotides: 11. As processed by the authors: How many nucleated cells were present was estimated from reference gene primer amplification. Only in-frame clones appear in the TCRdb table, and some are missing; sequencing was by immunoSEQ multiplex PCR. V and J calls and clone size come straight from that table; D and trimming were deduced from the DNA. The table has 45,000 to 65,000 clones, roughly 88% seen once.

The genes are TRBV24-1 and TRBJ2-1, with TRBD2 matching 8 bases. The sequence was collected from a human donor in a cohort sampled during active COVID-19. Sequencing input: peripheral blood. CDR3 in DNA: TGTGCCACCAGTGACCCGCGGGGGGCCAGTAGGAATGAGCAGTTCTTC. Amino acid sequence: CATSDPRGASRNEQFF.